This is a list of T cell receptor beta chains from one sample in a study of blood T cell repertoires in COVID-19. Sequencing was performed with immunoSEQ multiplex PCR; in TCRdb, only in-frame clones are kept and a portion is missing. In the table there are roughly 88,000 clones, approximately 90% of which are singletons. The sequencing input was peripheral blood. The receptors stem from a woman aged 45-65 years in a cohort sampled during active COVID-19. Each CDR3 is given with its conserved first and last residue. D genes are given only for firm matches. Some rows mark clone size as missing; the rest say once, few, many or name a class of expanded clone.

CDR3 DNA: TGTGCCAGCAAAACAAGGGGGCCTAACACTGAAGCTTTCTTT
CDR3 protein: CASKTRGPNTEAFF
clone size: NA
J gene: TRBJ1-1
D gene: TRBD1
V gene: TRBV6-5

CDR3 DNA: TGTGCCAGTGGACAGGAACTCTCCTACGAGCAGTACTTC
CDR3 protein: CASGQELSYEQYF
clone size: NA
J gene: TRBJ2-7
D gene: TRBD1
V gene: TRBV6-6

CDR3 DNA: TGTGCCAGTATAGGACAGAATCAGCCCCAGCATTTT
CDR3 protein: CASIGQNQPQHF
clone size: NA
J gene: TRBJ1-5
D gene: NA
V gene: TRBV19

CDR3 DNA: TGTGCCAGCAGCTTGGCCGGGACTAGCGTCAATGAGCAGTTCTTC
CDR3 protein: CASSLAGTSVNEQFF
clone size: NA
J gene: TRBJ2-1
D gene: TRBD2
V gene: TRBV7-2

CDR3 DNA: TGTGCCAGCAGCGTAAGCGGGGGGACCACAGATACGCAGTATTTT
CDR3 protein: CASSVSGGTTDTQYF
clone size: NA
J gene: TRBJ2-3
D gene: TRBD2
V gene: TRBV9

CDR3 DNA: TGCGCCAGCATCCCCGCCGGGAGATCTACAGATACGCAGTATTTT
CDR3 protein: CASIPAGRSTDTQYF
clone size: NA
J gene: TRBJ2-3
D gene: NA
V gene: TRBV5-1

CDR3 DNA: TGTGCCAGCTCACCGGGACAGGGGAGTTCACCCCTCCACTTT
CDR3 protein: CASSPGQGSSPLHF
clone size: NA
J gene: TRBJ1-6
D gene: TRBD1
V gene: TRBV18

CDR3 DNA: TGTGCCAGCTCACTCGGGACACCGGGAGGGGCCAACGTCCTGACTTTC
CDR3 protein: CASSLGTPGGANVLTF
clone size: NA
J gene: TRBJ2-6
D gene: NA
V gene: TRBV18

CDR3 DNA: TGTGCCAGCAGCTTAAGGAACAGGGGGCTAAATTCACCCCTCCACTTT
CDR3 protein: CASSLRNRGLNSPLHF
clone size: NA
J gene: TRBJ1-6
D gene: TRBD1
V gene: TRBV7-8

CDR3 DNA: TGTGCCATAGCCAGGGATGACTATGGCTACACCTTC
CDR3 protein: CAIARDDYGYTF
clone size: NA
J gene: TRBJ1-2
D gene: NA
V gene: TRBV10-3

CDR3 DNA: TGTGCCATCGGGACAGGGGACCTCGAGCAGTACTTC
CDR3 protein: CAIGTGDLEQYF
clone size: NA
J gene: TRBJ2-7
D gene: TRBD1
V gene: TRBV10-3

CDR3 DNA: TGTGCCAGCAGCCCCGGGACACAAGAGACCCAGTACTTC
CDR3 protein: CASSPGTQETQYF
clone size: NA
J gene: TRBJ2-5
D gene: NA
V gene: TRBV6-5

CDR3 DNA: TGTGCCAGCAGCCAAGAGGGGGCCGGGAACACTGAAGCTTTCTTT
CDR3 protein: CASSQEGAGNTEAFF
clone size: NA
J gene: TRBJ1-1
D gene: NA
V gene: TRBV3-1/TRBV3-2

CDR3 DNA: TGTGCCAGCAGGCGGGATCCCTCAAAGAATCAGCCCCAGCATTTT
CDR3 protein: CASRRDPSKNQPQHF
clone size: NA
J gene: TRBJ1-5
D gene: NA
V gene: TRBV6-5

CDR3 DNA: TGTGCCAGCAGAACGGGACAGGGTACCTACGAGCAGTACTTC
CDR3 protein: CASRTGQGTYEQYF
clone size: NA
J gene: TRBJ2-7
D gene: TRBD1
V gene: TRBV6-5

CDR3 DNA: TGTGCCAGTGGTGAGCATGAGCAGTTCTTC
CDR3 protein: CASGEHEQFF
clone size: NA
J gene: TRBJ2-1
D gene: NA
V gene: TRBV19

CDR3 DNA: TGTGCCAGCAGCTCCAACGACCTGACTGGACAAGAGACCCAGTACTTC
CDR3 protein: CASSSNDLTGQETQYF
clone size: NA
J gene: TRBJ2-5
D gene: NA
V gene: TRBV7-8

CDR3 DNA: TGCAGCGTGGAGGCCGCGGAGACCCAGTACTTC
CDR3 protein: CSVEAAETQYF
clone size: NA
J gene: TRBJ2-5
D gene: NA
V gene: TRBV29-1

CDR3 DNA: TGTGCCTGGAGCCGATCACGCTTGGACAGGGGATTTGTTATGAATCAGCCCCAGCATTTT
CDR3 protein: CAWSRSRLDRGFVMNQPQHF
clone size: NA
J gene: TRBJ1-5
D gene: TRBD1
V gene: TRBV30

CDR3 DNA: TGTGCCAGCAGCGTAGGGGTGGGACAAACCTACGAGCAGTACTTC
CDR3 protein: CASSVGVGQTYEQYF
clone size: NA
J gene: TRBJ2-7
D gene: NA
V gene: TRBV9

CDR3 DNA: TGCGCCAGCAAAGGGATGTGGGGCAGGCCCTACGAGCAGTACTTC
CDR3 protein: CASKGMWGRPYEQYF
clone size: NA
J gene: TRBJ2-7
D gene: NA
V gene: TRBV5-1

CDR3 DNA: TGTGCCAGCTCACCCCTGACAGGGAAGAATCAGCCCCAGCATTTT
CDR3 protein: CASSPLTGKNQPQHF
clone size: few
J gene: TRBJ1-5
D gene: TRBD1
V gene: TRBV18

CDR3 DNA: TGCAGCGTGACCACGGGGGAGATAGTGGAGACCCAGTACTTC
CDR3 protein: CSVTTGEIVETQYF
clone size: NA
J gene: TRBJ2-5
D gene: NA
V gene: TRBV29-1

CDR3 DNA: TGTGCCAGCAGTTCGGAGTATGAGCAGTTCTTC
CDR3 protein: CASSSEYEQFF
clone size: NA
J gene: TRBJ2-1
D gene: NA
V gene: TRBV5-6

CDR3 DNA: TGTGCCAGCAGCTTACCACAGGGGGATCCCGGGGAGCTGTTTTTT
CDR3 protein: CASSLPQGDPGELFF
clone size: NA
J gene: TRBJ2-2
D gene: TRBD1
V gene: TRBV5-4

CDR3 DNA: TGTGCCAGCAGTTCAGGACTAGGCTCTGGCTACACCTTC
CDR3 protein: CASSSGLGSGYTF
clone size: NA
J gene: TRBJ1-2
D gene: NA
V gene: TRBV5-5

CDR3 DNA: TGTGCCAGCAGCGACTTCCAGGGGACAGATACGCAGTATTTT
CDR3 protein: CASSDFQGTDTQYF
clone size: NA
J gene: TRBJ2-3
D gene: NA
V gene: TRBV28

CDR3 DNA: TGCGCCAGCAGCTCCAAATCAGGGGGCACAGATACGCAGTATTTT
CDR3 protein: CASSSKSGGTDTQYF
clone size: NA
J gene: TRBJ2-3
D gene: NA
V gene: TRBV5-1

CDR3 DNA: TGTGCCAGCAGTTCCCAACAGACCTATAATTCACCCCTCCACTTT
CDR3 protein: CASSSQQTYNSPLHF
clone size: NA
J gene: TRBJ1-6
D gene: NA
V gene: TRBV27

CDR3 DNA: TGCGCCAGCAGCTTGGGACAGGGTATTGGCACTGAAGCTTTCTTT
CDR3 protein: CASSLGQGIGTEAFF
clone size: NA
J gene: TRBJ1-1
D gene: TRBD1
V gene: TRBV5-1

CDR3 DNA: TGCGCCAGCAGCCGAGGACTAGGGGACACCATATATTTT
CDR3 protein: CASSRGLGDTIYF
clone size: NA
J gene: TRBJ1-3
D gene: NA
V gene: TRBV4-1

CDR3 DNA: TGTGCCAGCTCACAGTCCCGGGACACTGAAGCTTTCTTT
CDR3 protein: CASSQSRDTEAFF
clone size: NA
J gene: TRBJ1-1
D gene: NA
V gene: TRBV18

CDR3 DNA: TGTGCCAGCAGACGTGGTGGGACAGGCACCTACAATGAGCAGTTCTTC
CDR3 protein: CASRRGGTGTYNEQFF
clone size: once
J gene: TRBJ2-1
D gene: TRBD1
V gene: TRBV28

CDR3 DNA: TGTGCCAGCAGTGTACAGGGGTACACAGATACGCAGTATTTT
CDR3 protein: CASSVQGYTDTQYF
clone size: NA
J gene: TRBJ2-3
D gene: TRBD1
V gene: TRBV25-1

CDR3 DNA: TGTGCCAGCAGTTTAGCATCGCTAGCGGGAGGGCGGGTTGAGCAGTTCTTC
CDR3 protein: CASSLASLAGGRVEQFF
clone size: NA
J gene: TRBJ2-1
D gene: TRBD2
V gene: TRBV28

CDR3 DNA: TGCGCCAGCAGCCAAGCTGACAGCTCCTACGAGCAGTACTTC
CDR3 protein: CASSQADSSYEQYF
clone size: NA
J gene: TRBJ2-7
D gene: NA
V gene: TRBV4-1

CDR3 DNA: TGTGCCAGTAGTAGTGGACAGGGAAACTATGGCTACACCTTC
CDR3 protein: CASSSGQGNYGYTF
clone size: NA
J gene: TRBJ1-2
D gene: TRBD1
V gene: TRBV19

CDR3 DNA: TGTGCCAGCAGTCATAGGGGGTATGACGAGCAGTACTTC
CDR3 protein: CASSHRGYDEQYF
clone size: NA
J gene: TRBJ2-7
D gene: NA
V gene: TRBV5-4

CDR3 DNA: TGTGCCAGCAGCTTAGGTTTTTCCAGGGGGACAGATACGCAGTATTTT
CDR3 protein: CASSLGFSRGTDTQYF
clone size: NA
J gene: TRBJ2-3
D gene: TRBD1
V gene: TRBV7-2

CDR3 DNA: TGCAGCGTTTTGAGTCTCTACGAGCAGTACTTC
CDR3 protein: CSVLSLYEQYF
clone size: once
J gene: TRBJ2-7
D gene: NA
V gene: TRBV29-1

CDR3 DNA: TGTGCCAGCAGTCCACAGTACAATGAGCAGTTCTTC
CDR3 protein: CASSPQYNEQFF
clone size: NA
J gene: TRBJ2-1
D gene: NA
V gene: TRBV12-3/TRBV12-4

CDR3 DNA: TGTGCCAGCAGAAGGACTAGCGGGGTAATAACCGGGGAGCTGTTTTTT
CDR3 protein: CASRRTSGVITGELFF
clone size: once
J gene: TRBJ2-2
D gene: TRBD2
V gene: TRBV7-2

CDR3 DNA: TGTGCCAGTAGTGGCCAACAGGGAAGGACTGAAGCTTTCTTT
CDR3 protein: CASSGQQGRTEAFF
clone size: NA
J gene: TRBJ1-1
D gene: NA
V gene: TRBV19

CDR3 DNA: TGTGCCAGCAGCGTAGGGGGACTAGCAGACGCAGATACGCAGTATTTT
CDR3 protein: CASSVGGLADADTQYF
clone size: NA
J gene: TRBJ2-3
D gene: TRBD2
V gene: TRBV9

CDR3 DNA: TGTGCCAGCAGCTTAACCCAGGGTGAGCAGTTCTTC
CDR3 protein: CASSLTQGEQFF
clone size: NA
J gene: TRBJ2-1
D gene: NA
V gene: TRBV7-8

CDR3 DNA: TGCGCCAGCAGCCTTAGTCGGCAGGGGATCGCCTACGAGCAGTACTTC
CDR3 protein: CASSLSRQGIAYEQYF
clone size: NA
J gene: TRBJ2-7
D gene: NA
V gene: TRBV4-1

CDR3 DNA: TGTGCCAGCAGCTCGGGGGCGGGGGGGCAAGAGACCCAGTACTTC
CDR3 protein: CASSSGAGGQETQYF
clone size: NA
J gene: TRBJ2-5
D gene: TRBD2
V gene: TRBV7-9

CDR3 DNA: TGTGCCAGCAGTTTGGGGCAGGGCCATCAGCCCCAGCATTTT
CDR3 protein: CASSLGQGHQPQHF
clone size: NA
J gene: TRBJ1-5
D gene: NA
V gene: TRBV28

CDR3 DNA: TGTGCCAGCAGTGCCGGGGACAGGGACACAGATACGCAGTATTTT
CDR3 protein: CASSAGDRDTDTQYF
clone size: NA
J gene: TRBJ2-3
D gene: TRBD1
V gene: TRBV28

CDR3 DNA: TGTGCCAGCGAGGGGGGATTACAGGGGCTTGGAGGCACCGGGGAGCTGTTTTTT
CDR3 protein: CASEGGLQGLGGTGELFF
clone size: NA
J gene: TRBJ2-2
D gene: NA
V gene: TRBV2

CDR3 DNA: TGTGCCACCAGCGCGGGGGCCGGGACTTCGCGAAACACCATATATTTT
CDR3 protein: CATSAGAGTSRNTIYF
clone size: NA
J gene: TRBJ1-3
D gene: NA
V gene: TRBV15

CDR3 DNA: TGTGCCAGCAGTTACTCAGGGACAGGGACCTCACCCCTCCACTTT
CDR3 protein: CASSYSGTGTSPLHF
clone size: NA
J gene: TRBJ1-6
D gene: TRBD1
V gene: TRBV6-5

CDR3 DNA: TGTGCCAGCAGCCTGGGGACTATGGGTTCCGATACGCAGTATTTT
CDR3 protein: CASSLGTMGSDTQYF
clone size: NA
J gene: TRBJ2-3
D gene: TRBD2
V gene: TRBV11-3

CDR3 DNA: TGTGCCAGCAGTTTAACCGGCGGCTATGGCTACACCTTC
CDR3 protein: CASSLTGGYGYTF
clone size: NA
J gene: TRBJ1-2
D gene: NA
V gene: TRBV27

CDR3 DNA: TGTGCCAGCAGTGAGAGACAGGGGTCTACTGAAGCTTTCTTT
CDR3 protein: CASSERQGSTEAFF
clone size: NA
J gene: TRBJ1-1
D gene: TRBD1
V gene: TRBV2